What follows describes a single T cell receptor beta chain. The antigen this receptor binds is unknown. Base qualities are not recorded, but no much larger clone differs from it by a single base. This entry is derived from a study of blood T cell repertoires in COVID-19 (dated by TCRdb to the early 2020s). Describing the broader study: Collaborator samples came from the United States, Italy and Spain and covered acute and convalescent phases of COVID-19. The prospective study material was composed of cDNA or gDNA derived from T cells, B-cell-depleted T cells, or PBMCs. Deeply sampled blood TCRbeta repertoires from subjects exposed to, actively infected with, or recovered from COVID-19 were included in the dataset. A freely available public database, intended as a resource for researchers studying the immune response to SARS-CoV-2, is where the repertoires were released. Samples were obtained from the ongoing ImmuneRACE study (first 160 participants) and from 1,254 subjects provided by 6 global collaborators. Nearly every sample came with metadata listing a de-identified subject ID, COVID-19 status, age in years and sex. Where available, HLA class I and class II types were obtained from metadata supplied by the sample provider rather than from assay-based typing. What the study reported, not specific to this receptor: Clinical and demographic metadata were provided uncurated, with the amount varying by source and participant.

Whole blood was collected in K2EDTA tubes by collaborating institutions according to the institutions' own protocols. Collaborator samples were shipped for TCRbeta analysis as frozen whole blood, isolated PBMCs, or DNA extracted from either sample type. TCRbeta CDR3 regions were amplified from genomic DNA by means of the immunoSEQ Assay, a bias-controlled multiplex PCR. The authors' pipeline ran thus. Nucleated cell counts per sample were estimated from amplification of reference gene primers within the assay. Sequence reads were collapsed and filtered to measure the absolute abundance of every unique TCRbeta CDR3 rearrangement. For each sample, productive Simpson clonality was calculated as the square root of Simpson's diversity index across productive rearrangements. The immuneACCESS repertoire file appears here via TCRdb, limited to in-frame rearrangements. These files lack a portion of the clones; in checked studies, under half of the deficit traces to unresolved V genes, and the cause of the others is not known. Clone size and the V and J calls come from that table; the DNA yielded D and trimming. In all, the sample holds 70,000 to 90,000 clones, and about 88% of those were seen once. The top ten constitute roughly 6.5% of the sample.

The origin of this receptor is a man aged 60 to 75 with acute or convalescent COVID-19. The material sequenced was peripheral blood.

The bases read TGCGCCAGCAGCTTGGGAGGGCTGATGAATCAGCCCCAGCATTTT. It encodes CASSLGGLMNQPQHF. Rearrangement joined TRBV5-1 to TRBJ1-5; there is no confident call for the D gene. Taken from cysteine to phenylalanine, the CDR3 has 15 residues. Of the read, only the CDR3 DNA is kept; its 45 bases are in frame from base 1. CDR1 is given as SGHRS and CDR2 as YFSETQ, both from the germline V gene. At the junction V is shortened by 0 bases and J by 4 bases, with 11 bases in between.